Listed below are T cell receptor beta chains from one sample, sequenced in a study of shared clonotypes between healthy human individuals. Here immunoSEQ multiplex PCR was the method, and the copy in TCRdb shows in-frame clones only, minus some. The table includes 2 million to 2.5 million clones, 90% to 97% detected once. Sequenced input: naive CD4+ T cells sorted from blood. Receptor source: a man between 18 and 29 years old in good health. Each CDR3 is given with its conserved first and last residue. D genes are given only for firm matches. Part of the rows lack a size; the others show once, few, many or a class for expanded clones.

d_call j_call v_call clone_size cdr3_nt cdr3_aa
NA TRBJ2-1 TRBV6-6 NA TGTGCCAGCAGTTACGGTTACCCTAATGAGCAGTTCTTC CASSYGYPNEQFF
TRBD1 TRBJ1-2 TRBV29-1 NA TGCAGCGTTGATAGGAACAGGGGATCCGTTGGCTACACCTTC CSVDRNRGSVGYTF
TRBD1 TRBJ1-2 TRBV6-1 once TGTGCCAGCAGTGAGCGGAGTTCAGGGGGCTCCGGCTATGGCTACACCTTC CASSERSSGGSGYGYTF
NA TRBJ1-1 TRBV30 once TGTGCCTGGAGGGGGATGGGGAACACTGAAGCTTTCTTT CAWRGMGNTEAFF
NA TRBJ2-7 TRBV20-1 NA TGCAGTGCGAAGAACAGTTACGAGCAGTACTTC CSAKNSYEQYF
NA TRBJ2-2 TRBV5-6 NA TGTGCCAGCAGCTTGGGACTGGCCACCGGGGAGCTGTTTTTT CASSLGLATGELFF
TRBD1 TRBJ1-1 TRBV19 few TGTGCCAGCGATAACAGGGGAGACACTGAAGCTTTCTTT CASDNRGDTEAFF
NA TRBJ2-5 TRBV5-1 NA TGCGCCAGCAGGCCGCGCCGGTACCAAGAGACCCAGTACTTC CASRPRRYQETQYF
NA TRBJ1-2 TRBV6-1 NA TGTGCCAGCAGTGTAAATTGGGCCGGGCGTTCTAACTATGGCTACACCTTC CASSVNWAGRSNYGYTF
TRBD1 TRBJ1-2 TRBV25-1 NA TGTGCCAGCAGTGGACACCAGGGGGCCTATGGCTACACCTTC CASSGHQGAYGYTF
TRBD2 TRBJ2-1 TRBV5-1 NA TGCGCCAGCAGCCCCTCGGGGGGGCGCATGAATGAGCAGTTCTTC CASSPSGGRMNEQFF
TRBD1 TRBJ2-1 TRBV7-9 NA TGTGCCAGCAGCTTTGGACAGGGGTACAATGAGCAGTTCTTC CASSFGQGYNEQFF
TRBD1 TRBJ1-2 TRBV5-4 NA TGTGCCAGCAGTGCGGACAGGGTAAACTATGGCTACACCTTC CASSADRVNYGYTF
TRBD1 TRBJ1-2 TRBV11-2 NA TGTGCCAGCAGCTCACAGGGGGTTGGTGGCTACACCTTC CASSSQGVGGYTF
NA TRBJ2-7 TRBV18 NA TGTGCCAGCTCACCACAGGGGGTGAACGAGCAGTACTTC CASSPQGVNEQYF
TRBD1 TRBJ1-5 TRBV9 NA TGTGCCAGCAGCGCGGGGGGGACAGTCAATCAGCCCCAGCATTTT CASSAGGTVNQPQHF
NA TRBJ1-5 TRBV6-1 NA TGTGCCAGCGTCAGCCGCGATTATAGCAATCAGCCCCAGCATTTT CASVSRDYSNQPQHF
TRBD1 TRBJ1-2 TRBV7-6 once TGTGCCAGCAGTTTTACAGGGGGAACCGGCTACACCTTC CASSFTGGTGYTF
TRBD1 TRBJ2-5 TRBV7-9 NA TGTGCCAGCAGCGACAGGACAGGGCGGGAGACCCAGTACTTC CASSDRTGRETQYF
NA TRBJ2-3 TRBV9 NA TGTGCCAGCAGCGCAGTGACAGATACGCAGTATTTT CASSAVTDTQYF
NA TRBJ2-7 TRBV5-6 NA TGTGCCAGCAGCTTCGGGGGTTACTCCTACGAGCAGTACTTC CASSFGGYSYEQYF
TRBD1 TRBJ2-1 TRBV6-1 NA TGTGCCAGCAGCGCCGGGACAGGGGCCTACAATGAGCAGTTCTTC CASSAGTGAYNEQFF
TRBD1 TRBJ1-1 TRBV5-1 NA TGCGCCAGCAGCTCCGGCAGGGGGCAGGGGGCAAGTGGCACTGAAGCTTTCTTT CASSSGRGQGASGTEAFF
NA TRBJ2-7 TRBV28 NA TGTGCCAGCAGTTTAAACGAGCAGTACTTC CASSLNEQYF
NA TRBJ1-1 TRBV7-8 NA TGTGCCAGCAGCCCCCGGGGGGACGGGAGCACTGAAGCTTTCTTT CASSPRGDGSTEAFF
TRBD2 TRBJ2-5 TRBV7-2 NA TGTGCCAGCAGTCCCAGGGGACTAGCGGGAGCCGGAGAGACCCAGTACTTC CASSPRGLAGAGETQYF
TRBD1 TRBJ1-6 TRBV18 NA TGTGCCAGCTCACCCGAGACAGGGCCGGGGTCACCCCTCCACTTT CASSPETGPGSPLHF
TRBD1 TRBJ1-1 TRBV18 NA TGTGCCAGCTCCCAAGGACAGGGGGCGACTGAAGCTTTCTTT CASSQGQGATEAFF
NA TRBJ1-3 TRBV4-1 NA TGCGCCAGCAGCCACAAAGGGACCATTCCTGGAAACACCATATATTTT CASSHKGTIPGNTIYF
NA TRBJ2-3 TRBV7-9 NA TGTGCCAGCAGCTTACAGGGGCGAGCAGATACGCAGTATTTT CASSLQGRADTQYF
NA TRBJ1-2 TRBV4-3 once TGCGCCAGCAGCCAAGCTTGGGACTATGGCTACACCTTC CASSQAWDYGYTF
NA TRBJ2-3 TRBV5-1 NA TGCGCCAGCAGCTTGGCTAGGAGCACAGATACGCAGTATTTT CASSLARSTDTQYF
NA TRBJ2-5 TRBV4-3 NA TGCGCCAGCAGCCACGTCCTCGGGACCGAGGAGACCCAGTACTTC CASSHVLGTEETQYF
NA TRBJ1-2 TRBV30 NA TGTGCCTGGAGCCTGCCAGGGTCGACAGCGAATAAGCATAACTATGGCTACACCTTC CAWSLPGSTANKHNYGYTF
TRBD2 TRBJ2-2 TRBV19 NA TGTGCCAGTAGTATTAGCGGGACGAACACCGGGGAGCTGTTTTTT CASSISGTNTGELFF
NA TRBJ2-6 TRBV5-1 NA TGCGCCAGCAGCTTAAGACAGGCACTACTCTCTGGGGCCAACGTCCTGACTTTC CASSLRQALLSGANVLTF
NA TRBJ2-3 TRBV5-1 once TGCGCCAGCAGCCCCTCGGTAGTTGGCACAGATACGCAGTATTTT CASSPSVVGTDTQYF
NA TRBJ1-6 TRBV10-1 NA TGCGCCAGCAGTCCCGCGGCTAATTCACCCCTCCACTTT CASSPAANSPLHF
TRBD1 TRBJ2-7 TRBV7-2 NA TGTGCCAGCAGCCTAGGGACAGGGTCCTACGAGCAGTACTTC CASSLGTGSYEQYF
NA TRBJ2-3 TRBV10-3 NA TGTGCCATCAGTGAGGCGATGCAGGGGAGCACAGATACGCAGTATTTT CAISEAMQGSTDTQYF
NA TRBJ2-3 TRBV7-9 NA TGTGCCAGCAGCCCCCCGGGGGCTCGAACAGATACGCAGTATTTT CASSPPGARTDTQYF
NA TRBJ2-7 TRBV10-3 NA TGTGCCATCAGTGGGCTCCCAGCCAACTACGAGCAGTACTTC CAISGLPANYEQYF
NA TRBJ1-2 TRBV9 NA TGTGCCAGCAGCGAAGGTGACTATGGCTACACCTTC CASSEGDYGYTF
NA TRBJ2-7 TRBV6-6 NA TGTGCCAGCAGTGCGGCCTTCGAGCAGTACTTC CASSAAFEQYF
NA TRBJ2-5 TRBV10-3 NA TGTGCCATCAGGCGGGACTCGGAGACCCAGTACTTC CAIRRDSETQYF
TRBD1 TRBJ1-2 TRBV28 NA TGTGCCAGCAGGGTGGGACAGGGCAGGTATGGCTACACCTTC CASRVGQGRYGYTF